This passage covers 17 T cell receptor beta chains from one sample sequenced in a study of blood T cell repertoires in COVID-19. Measured with immunoSEQ multiplex PCR; TCRdb has only the in-frame clones, and not every one. The data contain 320,000 or so clones, 85% of them singletons. The sample taken for sequencing was PBMCs or T cells enriched from blood (not recorded which). Every receptor here comes from a woman in her twenties or thirties who had been exposed to COVID-19.

The chain combines TRBV11-2 with TRBJ1-5, with D uncertain. V was pared by 0 bases and J by 3 bases, with 9 bases between. This CDR3 is built from 15 residues. The V gene's germline CDR1 is SGHAT and CDR2 FQNNGV. As DNA, the CDR3 is TGTGCCAGCAGCTTAGATGGGCAGCTCAATCAGCCCCAGCATTTT. It translates to CASSLDGQLNQPQHF. Full variable domain (remainder filled in from reference TRBV11-2 and TRBJ1-5): EAGVAQSPRYKIIEKRQSVAFWCNPISGHATLYWYQQILGQGPKLLIQFQNNGVVDDSQLPKDRFSAERLKGVDSTLKIQPAKLEDSAVYLCASSLDGQLNQPQHFGDGTRLSIL.

The J gene is TRBJ2-3, the V gene TRBV9; 8 bases are a match to TRBD2. Germline-derived CDR1 and CDR2 are SGDLS and YYNGEE. This CDR3 region has 15 residues. Trimming removed 4 bases from V and 2 bases from J; junction bases left unmatched: 6. This chain's CDR3 is CASSPFSGVTDTQYF. In DNA, the CDR3 is TGTGCCAGCAGCCCGTTTAGCGGGGTCACAGATACGCAGTATTTT.

This chain links TRBV18 with TRBJ1-1; TRBD1 aligns across 9 bases. The V and J ends lost 5 bases and 0 bases, in that order; junction bases with no gene match: 7. The length of the CDR3 is 16 residues. Germline lookup yields CDR1 KGHSH and CDR2 LQKENI. The CDR3: CASSSGQGTMNTEAFF. As DNA, the CDR3 is TGTGCCAGCTCATCTGGACAGGGGACAATGAACACTGAAGCTTTCTTT.

The J gene is TRBJ2-7, the V gene TRBV7-2, with 8 bases aligning to TRBD1. Germline loops: CDR1 SGHTA, CDR2 FQGNSA. This CDR3 has 14 amino acids. Germline trimming cut 4 bases from V and 0 bases from J; bases unmatched to any gene: 2. This chain's CDR3 is CASSSQGASYEQYF. CDR3 sequence (DNA): TGTGCCAGCAGCTCCCAGGGGGCCTCCTACGAGCAGTACTTC.

The gene calls are TRBV14 and TRBJ1-5; 7 positions agree with TRBD1. CDR1 SGHDN and CDR2 FVKESK come from the germline V gene. V dropped 0 bases and J dropped 3; count of bases not matched to a gene: 11. The CDR3 sequence is 18 residues long. In DNA form, the CDR3 reads TGTGCCAGCAGCCAAGACTTTCTCCGGACAGGCAACAATCAGCCCCAGCATTTT. Its translation is CASSQDFLRTGNNQPQHF.

CDR3 DNA: TGTGCCAGCAGCTTGCACAGGGACTACACCTTC. This sequence encodes CASSLHRDYTF. V usage is TRBV7-9 and J usage is TRBJ1-2; weak D call: TRBD1 (6 bases). Germline lookup yields CDR1 SEHNR and CDR2 FQNEAQ (reference sequence). Trimming shortened V by 3 bases and J by 10 bases, and 9 bases separated the two germline ends. The CDR3 runs to 11 residues.

This clone was found once. J is TRBJ2-1 and V is TRBV24-1; 7 positions match TRBD1. Germline loops: CDR1 KGHDR, CDR2 SFDVKD. This CDR3 comprises 15 residues. V trimming: 4 bases; J trimming: 2 bases; junction bases outside the gene matches: 4. CDR3 sequence: CATSDMTGTYNEQFF. For the CDR3, the DNA is TGTGCCACCAGTGACATGACAGGGACCTACAATGAGCAGTTCTTC.

CDR3 protein: CASQITGFMNTEAFF. Here the CDR3 DNA reads TGTGCCAGTCAAATAACAGGATTCATGAACACTGAAGCTTTCTTT. This chain joins TRBV28 and TRBJ1-1, with D possibly matching TRBD1 (5 bases). The CDR3 loop spans 15 amino acids. V lost 9 bases to trimming and J lost 0 bases, with 17 bases between them. CDR1 is MDHEN, CDR2 SYDVKM, per germline.

The rearrangement uses TRBV28 and TRBJ2-7; TRBD1 agrees at 9 bases. The CDR3 runs 14 residues. The germline V gene has CDR1 MDHEN and CDR2 SYDVKM. The trim removed 3 bases at V and 3 bases at J, leaving 3 bases unmatched. CDR3 DNA sequence: TGTGCCAGCAGTTTTGGGACAGGGCTCTACGAGCAGTACTTC. It specifies CASSFGTGLYEQYF.

The chain carries TRBV4-3 and TRBJ2-2; 8 nucleotides agree with TRBD1. CDR3 length: 14 amino acids. The germline CDR1 and CDR2 sequences are LGHNA and YSLEER. V was pared by 4 bases and J by 5 bases, with 3 bases of the junction left unmatched. DNA for the CDR3: TGCGCCAGCAGCCTTGGACAGGGAACCGGGGAGCTGTTTTTT. This codes for CASSLGQGTGELFF.

This chain joins TRBV5-1 and TRBJ2-5, with D unresolved. CDR3 size: 14 residues. Between the trimmed V and J ends, which lost 0 bases and 0 bases, there was a span of 6 bases. Germline V lookup: CDR1 SGHRS, CDR2 YFSETQ. For the CDR3, the DNA is TGCGCCAGCAGCTTGGAGCCGTACCAAGAGACCCAGTACTTC. Translation: CASSLEPYQETQYF.

V gene TRBV13 combines with J gene TRBJ2-2; D not resolved. The CDR3 runs to 13 residues. V lost 5 bases and J lost 8, with 12 bases in between. Germline CDR1 PRHDT, CDR2 FYEKMQ (reference sequence). As DNA, the CDR3 is TGTGCCAGCAGCCCCCCCGTAAAAGGGGAGCTGTTTTTT. This codes for CASSPPVKGELFF.

The rearrangement joins TRBV30 to TRBJ2-1; 9 nucleotides align to TRBD1. J was trimmed by 8 bases and V by 0 bases; bases with no gene match: 11. The germline V gene has CDR1 GTSNPN and CDR2 SVGIG (reference sequence). The CDR3 length is 16 residues. The CDR3 DNA reads TGTGCCTGGAGTGTACAGGGGGCTGGGCTGATCGATGAGCAGTTCTTC. This encodes CAWSVQGAGLIDEQFF.

The sample holds a few counts of this clone. The chain has TRBV4-1 and TRBJ2-7; 8 bases match TRBD2. Unmatched junction bases numbered 7, after V lost 0 bases and J lost 3 bases. The germline V gene encodes CDR1 MGHRA and CDR2 YSYEKL. CDR3 size: 16 residues. The CDR3 loop is CASSQDPTSGFYEQYF. CDR3 DNA sequence: TGCGCCAGCAGCCAAGATCCAACTAGCGGATTCTACGAGCAGTACTTC.

V and J are TRBV6-2 or TRBV6-3 and TRBJ2-7; tentative D call: TRBD2 (5 bases). Trimming shortened V by 6 bases and J by 6 bases, and 24 bases separated the two germline ends. The CDR3 sequence is 16 residues long. Germline CDR1 reads MNHEY; CDR2 reads SVGEGT. The CDR3 spells CASSPRRAGGIAEQYF. CDR3 DNA: TGTGCCAGCAGCCCCCGTCGGGCGGGTGGAATTGCCGAGCAGTACTTC.

This clone was counted between two and nine times. The genes are TRBV11-2 and TRBJ2-1, with a possible D match to TRBD1 (6 bases). The CDR3 consists of 15 residues. Between the trimmed V and J ends, which lost 0 bases and 1 base, there was a span of 7 bases. Germline CDR1 reads SGHAT; CDR2 reads FQNNGV. DNA for the CDR3: TGTGCCAGCAGCTTAGACCAGGGGTCCTACAATGAGCAGTTCTTC. Translation gives CASSLDQGSYNEQFF. Full variable domain (rest looked up from reference TRBV11-2 and TRBJ2-1): EAGVAQSPRYKIIEKRQSVAFWCNPISGHATLYWYQQILGQGPKLLIQFQNNGVVDDSQLPKDRFSAERLKGVDSTLKIQPAKLEDSAVYLCASSLDQGSYNEQFFGPGTRLTVL.

The genes are TRBV5-1 and TRBJ2-5; 7 bases align to TRBD1. Germline-derived CDR1 and CDR2 are SGHRS and YFSETQ. The CDR3 has 16 residues. V trimming: 6 bases; J trimming: 1 base; junction bases outside the gene matches: 12. The CDR3 region has the DNA TGCGCCAGCACCAACTCAAGGGGGCCTCCCCAAGAGACCCAGTACTTC. This gives the protein CASTNSRGPPQETQYF.